This T cell receptor beta chain was sequenced in a study of low-dose radiotherapy and immunotherapy resistance in tumors. This clonotype has ten or more counts. TRAV- and TRBV-specific primers, spanning alpha and beta chains, primed first-strand cDNA. TCRs were put through 15 to 25 PCR cycles of amplification with Phusion. A constant-region primer and the V-primer adapter served as the primer pair. TCRdb analysed the reads with MiXCR anew, one entry per CDR3 protein. Among under 75,000 distinct CDR3 sequences listed, under 30% were seen once. Trimming removed 5 bases at V and 5 bases at J, with 13 bases between. The CDR3 consists of 14 residues. Germline V lookup: CDR1 SNHLY, CDR2 FYNNEI. This sample's time point: after trial treatment. Treatment in this sample: LDRT plus nivolumab, ipilimumab, low-dose cyclophosphamide and aspirin (RACIN trial).

The gene calls are TRBV2 and TRBJ2-1, with D tentatively TRBD2 (5 bases). Source: PBMCs, taken after low-dose radiotherapy plus immunotherapy. The sequence came from a male donor with prostate cancer. The CDR3 reads CASSPHGVNNEQFF. The CDR3 DNA reads as TGTGCCAGCAGTCCCCACGGGGTGAACAATGAGCAGTTCTTC.